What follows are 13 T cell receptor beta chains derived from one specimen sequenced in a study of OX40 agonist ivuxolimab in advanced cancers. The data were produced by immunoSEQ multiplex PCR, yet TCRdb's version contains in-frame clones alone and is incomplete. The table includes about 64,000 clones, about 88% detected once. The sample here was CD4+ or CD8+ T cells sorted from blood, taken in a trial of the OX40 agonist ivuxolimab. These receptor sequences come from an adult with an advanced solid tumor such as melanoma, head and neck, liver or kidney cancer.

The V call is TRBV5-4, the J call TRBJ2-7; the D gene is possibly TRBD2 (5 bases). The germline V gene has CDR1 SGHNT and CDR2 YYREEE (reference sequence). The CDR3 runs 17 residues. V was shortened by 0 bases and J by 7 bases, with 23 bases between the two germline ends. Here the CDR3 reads CASSLEVYTVPTGEQYF. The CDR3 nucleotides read TGTGCCAGCAGCTTGGAGGTGTATACAGTTCCTACGGGGGAGCAGTACTTC.

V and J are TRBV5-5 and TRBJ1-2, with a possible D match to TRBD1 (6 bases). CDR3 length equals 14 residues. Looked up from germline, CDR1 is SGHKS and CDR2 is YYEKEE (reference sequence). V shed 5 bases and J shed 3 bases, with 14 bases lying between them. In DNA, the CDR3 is TGTGCCAGCAGGAGAGGGGGAGTCGACTATGGCTACACCTTC. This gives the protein CASRRGGVDYGYTF.

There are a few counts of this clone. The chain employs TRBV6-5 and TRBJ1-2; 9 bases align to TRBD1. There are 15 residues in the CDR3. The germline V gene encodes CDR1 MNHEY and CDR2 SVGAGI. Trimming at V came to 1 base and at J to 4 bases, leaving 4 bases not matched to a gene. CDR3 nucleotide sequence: TGTGCCAGCAGTTACTTGGGACAGGGAAGCTATGGCTACACCTTC. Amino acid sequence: CASSYLGQGSYGYTF.

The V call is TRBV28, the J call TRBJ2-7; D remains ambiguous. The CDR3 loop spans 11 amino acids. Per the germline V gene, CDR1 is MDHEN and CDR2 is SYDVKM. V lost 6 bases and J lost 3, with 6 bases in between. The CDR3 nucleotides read TGTGCCAGCAGGTCCGGCTACGAGCAGTACTTC. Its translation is CASRSGYEQYF.

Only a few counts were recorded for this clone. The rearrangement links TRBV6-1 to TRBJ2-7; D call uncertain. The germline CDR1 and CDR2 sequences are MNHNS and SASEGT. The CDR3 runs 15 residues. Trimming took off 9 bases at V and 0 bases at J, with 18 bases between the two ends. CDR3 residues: CASQRNLQGSYEQYF. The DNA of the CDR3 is TGTGCCAGTCAAAGAAATTTACAAGGCTCCTACGAGCAGTACTTC.

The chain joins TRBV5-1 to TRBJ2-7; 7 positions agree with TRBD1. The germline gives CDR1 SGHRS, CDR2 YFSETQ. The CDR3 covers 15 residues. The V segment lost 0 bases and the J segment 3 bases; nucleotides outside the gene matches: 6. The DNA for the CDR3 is TGCGCCAGCAGCTTGGGGGGACAGAAGGGCTACGAGCAGTACTTC. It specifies CASSLGGQKGYEQYF.

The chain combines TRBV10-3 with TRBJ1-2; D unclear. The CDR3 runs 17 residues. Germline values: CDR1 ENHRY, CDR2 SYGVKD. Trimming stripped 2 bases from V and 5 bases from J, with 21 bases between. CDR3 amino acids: CAISEAPLNTPRYGYTF. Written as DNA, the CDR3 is TGTGCCATCAGTGAGGCACCCTTGAACACTCCCCGGTATGGCTACACCTTC.

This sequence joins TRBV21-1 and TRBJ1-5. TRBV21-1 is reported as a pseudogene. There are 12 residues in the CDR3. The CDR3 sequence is CATSWGNQPQHF. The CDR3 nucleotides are TGTGCCACCTCCTGGGGCAATCAGCCCCAGCATTTT.

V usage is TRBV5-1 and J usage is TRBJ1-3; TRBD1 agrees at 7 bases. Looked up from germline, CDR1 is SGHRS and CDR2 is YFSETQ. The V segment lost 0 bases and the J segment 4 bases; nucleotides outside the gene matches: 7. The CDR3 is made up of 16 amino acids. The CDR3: CASSLVPGQRGNTIYF. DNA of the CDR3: TGCGCCAGCAGCTTGGTCCCGGGACAGAGAGGAAACACCATATATTTT.

The DNA for the CDR3 is TGCAGCGCAACCCTAGCGGGATTAGCGCAGTTCTTC. Protein: CSATLAGLAQFF. The genes are TRBV29-1 and TRBJ2-1, with 9 nucleotides matching TRBD2. The CDR3 covers 12 residues. V lost 7 bases to trimming and J lost 12 bases; unmatched junction nucleotides: 10. Germline V gives CDR1 SQVTM, CDR2 ANQGSEA.

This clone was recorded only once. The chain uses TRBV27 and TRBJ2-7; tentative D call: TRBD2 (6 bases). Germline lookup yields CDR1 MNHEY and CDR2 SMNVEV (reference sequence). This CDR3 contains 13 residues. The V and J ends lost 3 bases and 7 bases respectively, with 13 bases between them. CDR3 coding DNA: TGTGCCAGCAGTTTGGGACCGGCGGGGGAGCAGTACTTC. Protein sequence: CASSLGPAGEQYF.

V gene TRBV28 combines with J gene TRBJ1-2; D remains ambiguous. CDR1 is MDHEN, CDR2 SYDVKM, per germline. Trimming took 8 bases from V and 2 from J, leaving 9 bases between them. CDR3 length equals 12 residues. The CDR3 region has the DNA TGTGCCAGCTTCAGCGTGAACTATGGCTACACCTTC. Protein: CASFSVNYGYTF.

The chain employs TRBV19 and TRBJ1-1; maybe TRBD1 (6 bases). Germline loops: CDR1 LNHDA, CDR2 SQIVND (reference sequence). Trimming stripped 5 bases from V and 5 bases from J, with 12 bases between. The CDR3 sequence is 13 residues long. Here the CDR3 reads CASSSTGETEAFF. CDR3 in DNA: TGTGCCAGTAGTTCGACAGGCGAAACTGAAGCTTTCTTT.